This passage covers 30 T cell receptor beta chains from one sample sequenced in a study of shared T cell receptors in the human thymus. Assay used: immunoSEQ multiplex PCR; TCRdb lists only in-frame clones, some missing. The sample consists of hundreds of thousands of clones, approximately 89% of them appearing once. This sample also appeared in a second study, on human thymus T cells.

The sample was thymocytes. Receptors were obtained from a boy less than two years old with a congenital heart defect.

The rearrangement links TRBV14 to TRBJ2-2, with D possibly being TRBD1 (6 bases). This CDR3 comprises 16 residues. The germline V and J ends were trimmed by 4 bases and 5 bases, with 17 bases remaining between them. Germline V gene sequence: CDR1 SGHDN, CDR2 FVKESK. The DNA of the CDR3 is TGTGCCAGCAGCCTAGTACAGGGTTGGCCAACCGGGGAGCTGTTTTTT. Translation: CASSLVQGWPTGELFF. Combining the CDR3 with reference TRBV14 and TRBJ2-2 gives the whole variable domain EAGVTQFPSHSVIEKGQTVTLRCDPISGHDNLYWYRRVMGKEIKFLLHFVKESKQDESGMPNNRFLAERTGGTYSTLKVQPAELEDSGVYFCASSLVQGWPTGELFFGEGSRLTVL.

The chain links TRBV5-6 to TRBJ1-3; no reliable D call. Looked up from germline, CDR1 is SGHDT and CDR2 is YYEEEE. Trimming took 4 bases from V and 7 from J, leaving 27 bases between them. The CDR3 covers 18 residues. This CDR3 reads CASSRRNWRVLNSNTIYF. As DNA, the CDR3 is TGTGCCAGCAGCCGGAGAAACTGGAGGGTTTTGAATAGCAACACCATATATTTT.

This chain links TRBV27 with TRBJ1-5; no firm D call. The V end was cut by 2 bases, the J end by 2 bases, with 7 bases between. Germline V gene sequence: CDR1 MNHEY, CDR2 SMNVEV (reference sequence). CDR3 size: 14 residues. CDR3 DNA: TGTGCCAGCAGTTTAGTCTCAGGCAATCAGCCCCAGCATTTT. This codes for CASSLVSGNQPQHF.

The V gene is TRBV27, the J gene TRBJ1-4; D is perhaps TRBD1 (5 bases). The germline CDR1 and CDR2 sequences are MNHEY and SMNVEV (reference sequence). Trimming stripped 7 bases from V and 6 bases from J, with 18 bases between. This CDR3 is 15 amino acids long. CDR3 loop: CASTPLWGRDEKLFF. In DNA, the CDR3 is TGTGCCAGCACCCCTCTTTGGGGGAGGGATGAAAAACTGTTTTTT. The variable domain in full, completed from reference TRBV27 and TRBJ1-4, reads EAQVTQNPRYLITVTGKKLTVTCSQNMNHEYMSWYRQDPGLGLRQIYYSMNVEVTDKGDVPEGYKVSRKEKRNFPLILESPSPNQTSLYFCASTPLWGRDEKLFFGSGTQLSVL.

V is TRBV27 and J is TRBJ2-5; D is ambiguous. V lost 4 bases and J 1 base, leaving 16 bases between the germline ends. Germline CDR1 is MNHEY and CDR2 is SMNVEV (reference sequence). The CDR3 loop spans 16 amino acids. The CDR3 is CASSSRVAGVQETQYF. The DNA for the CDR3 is TGTGCCAGCAGTTCCCGTGTGGCCGGAGTCCAAGAGACCCAGTACTTC.

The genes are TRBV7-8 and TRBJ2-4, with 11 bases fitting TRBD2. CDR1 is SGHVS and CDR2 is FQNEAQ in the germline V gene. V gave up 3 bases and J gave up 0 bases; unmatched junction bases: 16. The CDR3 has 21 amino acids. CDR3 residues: CASSLSRVCLAGGGAKNIQYF. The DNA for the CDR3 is TGTGCCAGCAGCTTGTCCAGGGTCTGCCTAGCGGGAGGAGGAGCCAAAAACATTCAGTACTTC.

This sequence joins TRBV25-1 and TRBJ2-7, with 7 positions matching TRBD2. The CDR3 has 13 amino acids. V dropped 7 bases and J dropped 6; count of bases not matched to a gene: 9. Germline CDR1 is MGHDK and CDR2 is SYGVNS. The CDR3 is CASTWGGVREQYF. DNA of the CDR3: TGTGCCAGCACCTGGGGAGGGGTCCGCGAGCAGTACTTC.

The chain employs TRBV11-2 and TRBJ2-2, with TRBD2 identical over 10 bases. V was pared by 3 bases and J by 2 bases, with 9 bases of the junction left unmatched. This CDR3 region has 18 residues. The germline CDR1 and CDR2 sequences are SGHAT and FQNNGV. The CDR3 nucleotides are TGTGCCAGCAGCTTTCTAGCGGGGGTATATTTAAACACCGGGGAGCTGTTTTTT. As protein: CASSFLAGVYLNTGELFF.

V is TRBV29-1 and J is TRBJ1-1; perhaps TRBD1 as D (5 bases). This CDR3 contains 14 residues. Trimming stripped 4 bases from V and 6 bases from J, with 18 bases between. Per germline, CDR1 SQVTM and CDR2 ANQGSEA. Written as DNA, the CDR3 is TGCAGCGTTGTTTTGGAGACAGTAGTTTCTGAAGCTTTCTTT. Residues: CSVVLETVVSEAFF.

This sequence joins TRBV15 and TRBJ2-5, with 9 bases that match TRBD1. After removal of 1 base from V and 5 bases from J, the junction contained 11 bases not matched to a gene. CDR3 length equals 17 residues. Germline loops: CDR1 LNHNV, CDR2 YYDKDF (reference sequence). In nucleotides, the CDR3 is TGTGCCACCAGCAGAGCAACCGGGACAGGGATCAAGGAGACCCAGTACTTC. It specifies CATSRATGTGIKETQYF.

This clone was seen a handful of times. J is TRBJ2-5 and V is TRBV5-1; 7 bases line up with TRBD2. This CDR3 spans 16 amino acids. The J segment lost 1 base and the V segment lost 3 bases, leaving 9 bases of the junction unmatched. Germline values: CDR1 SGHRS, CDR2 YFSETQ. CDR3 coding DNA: TGCGCCAGCAGCTGGAGCCCGACGGGGGGCCAAGAGACCCAGTACTTC. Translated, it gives CASSWSPTGGQETQYF.

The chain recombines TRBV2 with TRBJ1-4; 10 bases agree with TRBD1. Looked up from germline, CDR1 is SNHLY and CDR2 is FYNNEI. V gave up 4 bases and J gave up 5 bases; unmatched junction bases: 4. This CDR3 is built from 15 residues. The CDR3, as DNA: TGTGCCAGCAGTGTCACGGGACAGGGGAATGAAAAACTGTTTTTT. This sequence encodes CASSVTGQGNEKLFF.

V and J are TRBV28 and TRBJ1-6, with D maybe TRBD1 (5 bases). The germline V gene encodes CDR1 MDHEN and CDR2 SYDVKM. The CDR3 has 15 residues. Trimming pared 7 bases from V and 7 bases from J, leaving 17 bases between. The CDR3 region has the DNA TGTGCCAGCACTCCCGAAGGACAAGGGAATTCACCCCTCCACTTT. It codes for CASTPEGQGNSPLHF.

CDR3 region: CASSLGGGRGYEQYF. The DNA for the CDR3 is TGTGCCAGCAGCTTGGGAGGGGGCCGGGGTTACGAGCAGTACTTC. The gene calls are TRBV5-4 and TRBJ2-7, with 7 nucleotides matching TRBD1. Germline CDR1 SGHNT, CDR2 YYREEE (reference sequence). V trimming: 0 bases; J trimming: 4 bases; junction bases outside the gene matches: 7. This CDR3 is built from 15 residues.

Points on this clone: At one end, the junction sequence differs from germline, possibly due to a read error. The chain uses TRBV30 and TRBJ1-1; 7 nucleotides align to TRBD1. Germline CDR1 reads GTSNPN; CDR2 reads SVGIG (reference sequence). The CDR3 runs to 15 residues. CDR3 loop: CAWSVRGRGDTETFF. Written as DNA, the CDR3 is TGTGCCTGGAGTGTACGGGGCAGGGGGGACACTGAAACTTTCTTT.

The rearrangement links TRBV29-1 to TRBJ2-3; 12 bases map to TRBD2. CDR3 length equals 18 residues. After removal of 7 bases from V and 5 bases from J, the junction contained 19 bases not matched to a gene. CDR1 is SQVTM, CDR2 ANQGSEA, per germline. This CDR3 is CSAVPTPSGGARRDTQYF. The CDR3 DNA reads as TGCAGCGCTGTCCCAACCCCTAGCGGGGGGGCTCGGAGAGATACGCAGTATTTT.

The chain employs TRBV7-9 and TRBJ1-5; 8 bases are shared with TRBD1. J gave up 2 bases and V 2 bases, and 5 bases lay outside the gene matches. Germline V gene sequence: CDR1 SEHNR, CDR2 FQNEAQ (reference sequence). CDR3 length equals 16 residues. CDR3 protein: CASSLQGAEGNQPQHF. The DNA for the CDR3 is TGTGCCAGCAGCTTACAGGGGGCGGAGGGCAATCAGCCCCAGCATTTT.

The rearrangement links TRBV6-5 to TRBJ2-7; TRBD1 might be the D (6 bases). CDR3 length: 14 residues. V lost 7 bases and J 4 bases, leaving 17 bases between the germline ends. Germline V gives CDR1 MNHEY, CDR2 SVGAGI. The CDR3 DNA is TGTGCCAGCAAAAACTTTGACAGGCGGTACGAGCAGTACTTC. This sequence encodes CASKNFDRRYEQYF.

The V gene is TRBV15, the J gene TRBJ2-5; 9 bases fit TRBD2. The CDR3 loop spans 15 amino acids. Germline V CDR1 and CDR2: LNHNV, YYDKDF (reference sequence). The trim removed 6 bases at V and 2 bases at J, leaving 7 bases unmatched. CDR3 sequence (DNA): TGTGCCACCAGGTTGACTAGCGGAGCTCAAGAGACCCAGTACTTC. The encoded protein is CATRLTSGAQETQYF.

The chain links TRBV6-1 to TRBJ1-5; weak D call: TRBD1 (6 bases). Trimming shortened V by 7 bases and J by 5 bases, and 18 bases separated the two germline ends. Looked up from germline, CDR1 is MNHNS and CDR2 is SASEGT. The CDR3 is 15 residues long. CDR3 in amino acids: CASTPQDRRHQPQHF. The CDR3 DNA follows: TGTGCCAGCACGCCCCAAGACAGGCGGCATCAGCCCCAGCATTTT.

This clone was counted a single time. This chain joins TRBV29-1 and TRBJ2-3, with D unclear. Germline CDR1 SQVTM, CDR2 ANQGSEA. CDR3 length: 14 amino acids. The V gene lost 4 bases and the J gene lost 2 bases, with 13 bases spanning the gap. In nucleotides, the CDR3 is TGCAGCGTTGTAACCAGTCAGTACACAGATACGCAGTATTTT. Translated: CSVVTSQYTDTQYF.

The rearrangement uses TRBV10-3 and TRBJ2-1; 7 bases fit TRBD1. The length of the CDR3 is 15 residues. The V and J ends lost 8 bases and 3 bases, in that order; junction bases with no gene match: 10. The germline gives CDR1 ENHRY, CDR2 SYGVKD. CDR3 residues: CAIGSPRDSYNEQFF. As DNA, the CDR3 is TGTGCCATCGGATCCCCCCGGGACAGCTACAATGAGCAGTTCTTC.

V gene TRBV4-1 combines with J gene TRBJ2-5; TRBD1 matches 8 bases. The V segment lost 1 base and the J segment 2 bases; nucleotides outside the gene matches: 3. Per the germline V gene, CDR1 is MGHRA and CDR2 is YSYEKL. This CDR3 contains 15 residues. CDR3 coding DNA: TGCGCCAGCAGCCAAGGGCACAGGGGGCAAGAGACCCAGTACTTC. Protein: CASSQGHRGQETQYF.

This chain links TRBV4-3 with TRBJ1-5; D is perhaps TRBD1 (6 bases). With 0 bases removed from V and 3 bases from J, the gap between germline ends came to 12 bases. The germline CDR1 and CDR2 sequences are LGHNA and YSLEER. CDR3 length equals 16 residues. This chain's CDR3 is CASSQDLGQYNQPQHF. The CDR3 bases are TGCGCCAGCAGCCAAGATCTCGGACAGTACAATCAGCCCCAGCATTTT.

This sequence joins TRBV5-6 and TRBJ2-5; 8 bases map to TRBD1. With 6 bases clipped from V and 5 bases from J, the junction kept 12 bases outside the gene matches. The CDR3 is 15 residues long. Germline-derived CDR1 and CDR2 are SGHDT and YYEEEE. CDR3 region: CASTLRTGNGETQYF. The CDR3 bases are TGTGCCAGCACGTTACGGACAGGGAATGGGGAGACCCAGTACTTC.

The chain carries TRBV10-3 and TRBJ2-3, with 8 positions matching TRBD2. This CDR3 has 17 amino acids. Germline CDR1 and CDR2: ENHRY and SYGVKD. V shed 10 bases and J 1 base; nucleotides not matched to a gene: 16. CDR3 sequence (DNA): TGTGCCACCGGGGGGGCTAGGCCTGGATTCTGCACAGATACGCAGTATTTT. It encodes CATGGARPGFCTDTQYF.

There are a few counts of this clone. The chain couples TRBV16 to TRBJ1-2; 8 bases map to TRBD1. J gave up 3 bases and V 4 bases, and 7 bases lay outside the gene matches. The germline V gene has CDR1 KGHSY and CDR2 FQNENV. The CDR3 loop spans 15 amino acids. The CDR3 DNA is TGTGCCAGCAGCCTACAGGGGGACAAGCACTATGGCTACACCTTC. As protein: CASSLQGDKHYGYTF.

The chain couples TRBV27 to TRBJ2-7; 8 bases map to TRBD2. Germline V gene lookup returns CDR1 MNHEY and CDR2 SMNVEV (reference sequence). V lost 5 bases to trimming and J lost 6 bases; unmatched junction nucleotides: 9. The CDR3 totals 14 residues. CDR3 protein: CASSLSGGRGEQYF. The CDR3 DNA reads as TGTGCCAGCAGTCTCAGCGGGGGACGCGGCGAGCAGTACTTC.

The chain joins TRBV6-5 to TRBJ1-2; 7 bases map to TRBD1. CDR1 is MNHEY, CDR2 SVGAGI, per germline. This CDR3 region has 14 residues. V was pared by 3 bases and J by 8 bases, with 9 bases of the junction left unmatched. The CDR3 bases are TGTGCCAGCAGTTATGCGGCAGGGGGGAGAGGCTACACCTTC. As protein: CASSYAAGGRGYTF.

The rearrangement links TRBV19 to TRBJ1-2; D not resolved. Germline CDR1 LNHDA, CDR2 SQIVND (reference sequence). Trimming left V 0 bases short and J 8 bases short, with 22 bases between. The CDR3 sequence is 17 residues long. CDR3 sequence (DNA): TGTGCCAGTAGTATAGATTACGCGGGCCGCCGCGTCGAAGGCTACACCTTC. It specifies CASSIDYAGRRVEGYTF.